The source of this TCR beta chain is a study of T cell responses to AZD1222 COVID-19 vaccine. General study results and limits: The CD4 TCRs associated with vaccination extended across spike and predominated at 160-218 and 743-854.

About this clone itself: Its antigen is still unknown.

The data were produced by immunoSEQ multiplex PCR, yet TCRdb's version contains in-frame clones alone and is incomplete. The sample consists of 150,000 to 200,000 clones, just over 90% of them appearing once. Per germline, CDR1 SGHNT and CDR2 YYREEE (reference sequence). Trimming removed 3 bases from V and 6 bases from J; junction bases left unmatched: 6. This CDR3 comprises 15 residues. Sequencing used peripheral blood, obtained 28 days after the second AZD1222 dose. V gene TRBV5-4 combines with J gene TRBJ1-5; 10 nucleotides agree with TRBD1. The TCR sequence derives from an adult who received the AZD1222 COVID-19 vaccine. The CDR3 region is CASSSGTGEGQPQHF. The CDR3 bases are TGTGCCAGCAGCTCCGGGACAGGGGAAGGTCAGCCCCAGCATTTT.